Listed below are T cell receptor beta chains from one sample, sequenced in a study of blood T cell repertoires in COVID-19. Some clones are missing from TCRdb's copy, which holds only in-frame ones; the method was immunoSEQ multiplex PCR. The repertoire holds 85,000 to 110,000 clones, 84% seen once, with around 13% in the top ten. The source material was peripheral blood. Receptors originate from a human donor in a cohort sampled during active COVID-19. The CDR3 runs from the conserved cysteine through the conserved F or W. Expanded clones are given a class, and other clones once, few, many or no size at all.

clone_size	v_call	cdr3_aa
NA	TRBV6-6	CASSYPGQGGNEQFF
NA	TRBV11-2	CASSSAAIKETQYF
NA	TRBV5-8	CASRSLLSGEYNEQFF
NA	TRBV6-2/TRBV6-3	CASSKPGLVVETQYF
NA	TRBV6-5	CASYWDRGVFSPLHF
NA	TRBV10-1	CASSEYRVGDDEQFF
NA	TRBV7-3	CASSLAGLTDTQYF
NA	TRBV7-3	CASSRAGGSTDTQYF
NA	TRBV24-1	CATSEGRGGSNEQFF
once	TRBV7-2	CASSLGAGPGTGELFF
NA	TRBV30	CACTPGQGAGGYTF
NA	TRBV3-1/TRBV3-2	CASSQRVGQGNTEAFF
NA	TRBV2	CANVPGLAGGRDEQFF
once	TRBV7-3	CASSGDSSYNSPLHF
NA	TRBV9	CASSADSNTGELFF
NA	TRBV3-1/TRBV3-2	CASSQDRYSPLHF
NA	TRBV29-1	CSVDSRGRYGYTF
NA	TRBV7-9	CASSSQTGAEEQYF
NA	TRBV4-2	CASSQPGGGQNYGYTF
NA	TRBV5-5	CASSSDGAANYGYTF
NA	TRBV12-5	CASGPAYEQYF
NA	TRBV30	CAWGREMNTEAFF
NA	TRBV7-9	CASSSHWGGSGNTIYF
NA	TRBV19	CASSIQTGGNYGYTF
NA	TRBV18	CASSLGGDYEQYF
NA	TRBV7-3	CASSSGNEQFF
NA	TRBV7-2	CASSFMTGNNQPQHF